Listed below are T cell receptor beta chains from one sample, sequenced in a study of blood T cell repertoires in COVID-19. The repertoire was sequenced with immunoSEQ multiplex PCR; TCRdb's copy has only in-frame clones and lacks some. The repertoire includes roughly 250,000 clones, roughly 87% of them detected once, and approximately 7.9% sits in the top ten. The specimen was peripheral blood. Receptors were obtained from a man aged 55-75 years who had recovered from COVID-19. Both conserved end residues are part of each CDR3. A D gene is named only where the DNA matches it firmly. For some rows the clone size is stated as once, few or many, or as a class when expanded; others skip it.

clone_size: .; d_call: .; v_call: TRBV18; j_call: TRBJ1-1; cdr3_aa: CASSPILESTEAFF; cdr3_nt: TGTGCCAGCTCACCAATCCTCGAGAGCACTGAAGCTTTCTTT
clone_size: .; d_call: .; v_call: TRBV5-6; j_call: TRBJ1-1; cdr3_aa: CASSLWGENTEAFF; cdr3_nt: TGTGCCAGCAGCTTGTGGGGGGAGAACACTGAAGCTTTCTTT
clone_size: .; d_call: .; v_call: TRBV7-6; j_call: TRBJ1-3; cdr3_aa: CASSLAGHSGNTIYF; cdr3_nt: TGTGCCAGCAGCTTAGCGGGGCACTCTGGAAACACCATATATTTT
clone_size: .; d_call: TRBD1; v_call: TRBV19; j_call: TRBJ1-4; cdr3_aa: CASSDDRGRRKLFF; cdr3_nt: TGTGCCAGTAGTGATGACAGGGGGAGGCGAAAACTGTTTTTT
clone_size: .; d_call: .; v_call: TRBV12-5; j_call: TRBJ1-1; cdr3_aa: CASGLRQEAFF; cdr3_nt: TGTGCTAGTGGTTTGCGTCAGGAAGCTTTCTTT
clone_size: .; d_call: TRBD1; v_call: TRBV11-1; j_call: TRBJ2-3; cdr3_aa: CASSQGTGAIGDTQYF; cdr3_nt: TGTGCCAGCAGCCAAGGAACAGGGGCCATCGGAGATACGCAGTATTTT
clone_size: few; d_call: .; v_call: TRBV4-2; j_call: TRBJ1-6; cdr3_aa: CASSQEWPQGNSPLHF; cdr3_nt: TGTGCCAGCAGCCAAGAATGGCCTCAGGGAAATTCACCCCTCCACTTT
clone_size: .; d_call: .; v_call: TRBV6-5; j_call: TRBJ1-2; cdr3_aa: CASSYSGGGYTF; cdr3_nt: TGTGCCAGCAGTTACTCGGGCGGGGGCTACACCTTC
clone_size: .; d_call: .; v_call: TRBV5-6; j_call: TRBJ1-3; cdr3_aa: CASSLAANSGNTIYF; cdr3_nt: TGTGCCAGCAGCTTGGCAGCGAACTCTGGAAACACCATATATTTT
clone_size: .; d_call: TRBD1; v_call: TRBV6-2/TRBV6-3; j_call: TRBJ1-2; cdr3_aa: CASSSYTGDGYTF; cdr3_nt: TGTGCCAGCAGTTCTTACACAGGGGATGGCTACACCTTC